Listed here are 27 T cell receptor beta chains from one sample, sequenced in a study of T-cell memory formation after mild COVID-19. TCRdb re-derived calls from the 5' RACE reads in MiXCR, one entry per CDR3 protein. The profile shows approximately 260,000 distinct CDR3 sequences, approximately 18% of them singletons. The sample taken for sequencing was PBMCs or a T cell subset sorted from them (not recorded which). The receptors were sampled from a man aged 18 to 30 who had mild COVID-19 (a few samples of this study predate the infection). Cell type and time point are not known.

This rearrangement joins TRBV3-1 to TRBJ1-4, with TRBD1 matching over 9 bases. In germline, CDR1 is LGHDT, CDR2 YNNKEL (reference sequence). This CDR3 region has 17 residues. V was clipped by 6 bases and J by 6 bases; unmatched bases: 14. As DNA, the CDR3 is TGTGCCAGCAGAGCAGGATTCATCGGGACAGGGCATGAAAAACTGTTTTTT. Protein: CASRAGFIGTGHEKLFF.

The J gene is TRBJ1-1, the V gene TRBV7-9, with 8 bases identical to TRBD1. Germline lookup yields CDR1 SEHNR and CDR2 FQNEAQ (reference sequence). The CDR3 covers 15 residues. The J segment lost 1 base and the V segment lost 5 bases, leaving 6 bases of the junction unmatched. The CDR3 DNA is TGTGCCAGCAGCCATGGACAGGGAACGAACACTGAAGCTTTCTTT. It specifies CASSHGQGTNTEAFF.

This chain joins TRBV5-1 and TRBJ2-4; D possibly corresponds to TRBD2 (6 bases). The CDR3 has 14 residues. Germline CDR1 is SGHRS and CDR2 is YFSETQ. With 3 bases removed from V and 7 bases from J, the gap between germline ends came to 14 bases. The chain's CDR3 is CASSSGGWVNIQYF. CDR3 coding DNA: TGCGCCAGCAGCTCCGGGGGATGGGTGAACATTCAGTACTTC. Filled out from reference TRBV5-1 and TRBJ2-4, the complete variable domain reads KAGVTQTPRYLIKTRGQQVTLSCSPISGHRSVSWYQQTPGQGLQFLFEYFSETQRNKGNFPGRFSGRQFSNSRSEMNVSTLELGDSALYLCASSSGGWVNIQYFGAGTRLSVL.

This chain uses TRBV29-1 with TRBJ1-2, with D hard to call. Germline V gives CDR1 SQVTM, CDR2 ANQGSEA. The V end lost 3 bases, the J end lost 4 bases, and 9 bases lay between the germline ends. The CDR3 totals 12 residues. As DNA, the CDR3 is TGCAGCGTTGACGGGGTCGGCTATGGCTACACCTTC. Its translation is CSVDGVGYGYTF.

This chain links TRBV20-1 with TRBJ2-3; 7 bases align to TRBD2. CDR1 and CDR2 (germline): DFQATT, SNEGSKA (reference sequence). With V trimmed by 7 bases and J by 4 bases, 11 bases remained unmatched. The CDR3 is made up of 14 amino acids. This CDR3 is CSVSGGFISDTQYF. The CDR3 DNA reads TGCAGTGTCTCGGGAGGTTTTATATCAGATACGCAGTATTTT.

CDR3 residues: CASSSLVSGANVLTF. In DNA, the CDR3 is TGTGCCAGCAGTAGCCTCGTCTCTGGGGCCAACGTCCTGACTTTC. The chain employs TRBV7-9 and TRBJ2-6; D uncertain. Trimming pared 6 bases from V and 0 bases from J, leaving 9 bases between. CDR3 size: 15 residues. CDR1 is SEHNR, CDR2 FQNEAQ, per germline (reference sequence).

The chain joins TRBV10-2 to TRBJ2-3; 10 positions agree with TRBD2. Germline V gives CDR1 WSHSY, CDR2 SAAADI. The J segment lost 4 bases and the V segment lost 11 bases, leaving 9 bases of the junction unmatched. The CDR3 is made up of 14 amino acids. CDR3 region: CASMSGGASDTQYF. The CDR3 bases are TGCGCCTCCATGAGCGGGGGGGCCTCAGATACGCAGTATTTT.

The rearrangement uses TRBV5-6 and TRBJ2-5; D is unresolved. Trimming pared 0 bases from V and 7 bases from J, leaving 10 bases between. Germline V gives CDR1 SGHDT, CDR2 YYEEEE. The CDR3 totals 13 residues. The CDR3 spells CASSLDRVGTQYF. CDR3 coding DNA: TGTGCCAGCAGCTTGGACCGGGTTGGGACCCAGTACTTC.

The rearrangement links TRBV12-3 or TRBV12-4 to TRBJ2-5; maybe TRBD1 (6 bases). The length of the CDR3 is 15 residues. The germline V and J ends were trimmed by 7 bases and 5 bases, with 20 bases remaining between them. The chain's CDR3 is CASNWGRGQGETQYF. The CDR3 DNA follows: TGTGCCAGCAATTGGGGTAGGGGCCAGGGGGAGACCCAGTACTTC.

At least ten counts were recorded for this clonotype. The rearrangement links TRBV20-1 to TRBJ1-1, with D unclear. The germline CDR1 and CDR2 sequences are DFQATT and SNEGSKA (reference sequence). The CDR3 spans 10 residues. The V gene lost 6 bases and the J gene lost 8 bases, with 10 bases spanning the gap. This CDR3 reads CSARDPEAFF. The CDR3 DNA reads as TGCAGTGCAAGGGATCCCGAAGCTTTCTTT.

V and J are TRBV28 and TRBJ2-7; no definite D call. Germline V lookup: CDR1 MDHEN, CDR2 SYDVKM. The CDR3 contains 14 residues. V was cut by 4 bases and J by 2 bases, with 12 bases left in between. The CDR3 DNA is TGTGCCAGCAGTTATTGGGGTGACCCCTACGAGCAGTACTTC. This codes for CASSYWGDPYEQYF. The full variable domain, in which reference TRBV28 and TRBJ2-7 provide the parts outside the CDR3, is DVKVTQSSRYLVKRTGEKVFLECVQDMDHENMFWYRQDPGLGLRLIYFSYDVKMKEKGDIPEGYSVSREKKERFSLILESASTNQTSMYLCASSYWGDPYEQYFGPGTRLTVT.

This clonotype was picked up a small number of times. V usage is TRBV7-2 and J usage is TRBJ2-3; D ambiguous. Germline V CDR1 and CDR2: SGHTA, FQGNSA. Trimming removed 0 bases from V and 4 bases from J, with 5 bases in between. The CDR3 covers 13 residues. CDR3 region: CASSLATPDTQYF. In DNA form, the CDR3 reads TGTGCCAGCAGCTTAGCTACCCCAGATACGCAGTATTTT.

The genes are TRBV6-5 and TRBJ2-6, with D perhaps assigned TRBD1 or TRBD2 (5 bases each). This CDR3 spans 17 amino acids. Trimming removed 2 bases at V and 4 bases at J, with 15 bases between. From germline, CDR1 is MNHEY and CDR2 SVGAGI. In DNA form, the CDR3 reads TGTGCCAGCAGTTACACCCCTTCAGGGACCGGGGCCAACGTCCTGACTTTC. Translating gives CASSYTPSGTGANVLTF.

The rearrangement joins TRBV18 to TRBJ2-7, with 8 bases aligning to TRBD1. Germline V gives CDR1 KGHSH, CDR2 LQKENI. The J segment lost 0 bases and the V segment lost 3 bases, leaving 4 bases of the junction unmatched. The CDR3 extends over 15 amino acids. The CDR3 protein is CASSPGTGGSYEQYF. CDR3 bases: TGTGCCAGCTCACCCGGGACAGGCGGCTCCTACGAGCAGTACTTC.

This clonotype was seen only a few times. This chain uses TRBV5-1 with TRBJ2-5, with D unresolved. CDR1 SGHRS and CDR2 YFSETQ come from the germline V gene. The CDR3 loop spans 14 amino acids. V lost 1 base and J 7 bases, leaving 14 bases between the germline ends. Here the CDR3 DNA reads TGCGCCAGCAGCTTGAGTTTTGAACTATCGACCCAGTACTTC. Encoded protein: CASSLSFELSTQYF.

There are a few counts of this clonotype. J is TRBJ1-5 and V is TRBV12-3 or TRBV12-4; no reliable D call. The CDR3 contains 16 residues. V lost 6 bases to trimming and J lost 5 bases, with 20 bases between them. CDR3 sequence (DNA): TGTGCCAGCAGCTACCAACCACCGACATACTATCAGCCCCAGCATTTT. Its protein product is CASSYQPPTYYQPQHF.

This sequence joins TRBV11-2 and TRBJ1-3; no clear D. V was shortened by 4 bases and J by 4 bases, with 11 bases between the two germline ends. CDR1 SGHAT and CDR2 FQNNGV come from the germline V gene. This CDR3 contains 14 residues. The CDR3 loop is CASSSAVWGNTIYF. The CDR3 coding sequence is TGTGCCAGCAGCTCGGCGGTGTGGGGAAACACCATATATTTT.

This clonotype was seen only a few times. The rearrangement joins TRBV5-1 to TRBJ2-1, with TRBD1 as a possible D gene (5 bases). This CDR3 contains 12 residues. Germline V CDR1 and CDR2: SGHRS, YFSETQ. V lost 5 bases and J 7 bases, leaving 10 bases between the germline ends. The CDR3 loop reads CASRAQGNEQFF. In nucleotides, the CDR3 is TGCGCCAGCAGGGCGCAGGGTAATGAGCAGTTCTTC.

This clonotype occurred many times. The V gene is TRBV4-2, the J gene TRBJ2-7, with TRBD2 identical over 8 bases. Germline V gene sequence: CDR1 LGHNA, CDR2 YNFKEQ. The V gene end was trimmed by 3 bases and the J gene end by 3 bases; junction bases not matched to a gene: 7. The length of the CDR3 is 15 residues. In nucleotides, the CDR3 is TGTGCCAGCAGCCAGGGAGCGGGGGACCTCTACGAGCAGTACGTC. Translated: CASSQGAGDLYEQYV.

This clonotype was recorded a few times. For the CDR3, the DNA is TGTGCCAGCAGCTTAGTCAGGGGGCTTGGGGATGAGCAGTTCTTC. Translation gives CASSLVRGLGDEQFF. The V and J genes are TRBV7-2 and TRBJ2-1; the match to TRBD1 covers 8 bases. Trimming removed 1 base from V and 8 bases from J; junction bases left unmatched: 7. The V gene's germline CDR1 is SGHTA and CDR2 FQGNSA. The CDR3 sequence is 15 residues long.

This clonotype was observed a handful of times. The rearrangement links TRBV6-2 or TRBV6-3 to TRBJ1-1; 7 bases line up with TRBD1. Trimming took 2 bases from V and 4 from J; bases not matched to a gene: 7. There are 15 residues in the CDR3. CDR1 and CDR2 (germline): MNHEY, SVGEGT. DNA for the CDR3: TGTGCCAGCAGTTACCCTCCAGGGGGTGTCACTGAAGCTTTCTTT. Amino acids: CASSYPPGGVTEAFF.

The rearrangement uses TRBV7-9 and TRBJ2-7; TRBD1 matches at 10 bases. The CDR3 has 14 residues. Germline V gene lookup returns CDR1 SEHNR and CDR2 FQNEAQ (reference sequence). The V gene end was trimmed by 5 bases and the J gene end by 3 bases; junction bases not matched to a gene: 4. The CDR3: CASSRTGGLYEQYF. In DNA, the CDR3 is TGTGCCAGCAGCCGGACAGGGGGACTCTACGAGCAGTACTTC.

The CDR3 coding sequence is TGTGCCAGCAGCCCCGGGACAACCCCTTCACCCCTCCACTTT. It yields the protein CASSPGTTPSPLHF. This chain uses TRBV11-2 with TRBJ1-6; a possible D gene is TRBD1 (6 bases). Germline V gives CDR1 SGHAT, CDR2 FQNNGV. The CDR3 consists of 14 residues. V gave up 5 bases and J gave up 9 bases, with 14 bases separating them.

In nucleotides, the CDR3 is TGTGCCAGCAGTTACAGCCAGACTAGCGGGGGGGTAAATGAGCAGTTCTTC. Its protein product is CASSYSQTSGGVNEQFF. The rearrangement links TRBV6-2 or TRBV6-3 to TRBJ2-1; 14 nucleotides match TRBD2. Germline CDR1 is MNHEY and CDR2 is SVGEGT. This CDR3 contains 17 residues. V trimming: 2 bases; J trimming: 7 bases; junction bases outside the gene matches: 7.

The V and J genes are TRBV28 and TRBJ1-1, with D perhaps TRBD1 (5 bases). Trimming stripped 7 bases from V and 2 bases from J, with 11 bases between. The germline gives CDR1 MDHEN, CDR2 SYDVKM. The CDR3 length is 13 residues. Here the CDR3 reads CASTEGRNTEAFF. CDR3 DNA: TGTGCCAGCACGGAGGGGAGAAACACTGAAGCTTTCTTT.

CDR3 sequence: CASSLVVRRETQYF. DNA of the CDR3: TGTGCCAGCAGCTTAGTGGTCAGACGGGAGACCCAGTACTTC. The rearrangement joins TRBV7-2 to TRBJ2-5; the D is unclear. CDR3 length: 14 amino acids. Trimming pared 1 base from V and 5 bases from J, leaving 11 bases between. Per germline, CDR1 SGHTA and CDR2 FQGNSA.

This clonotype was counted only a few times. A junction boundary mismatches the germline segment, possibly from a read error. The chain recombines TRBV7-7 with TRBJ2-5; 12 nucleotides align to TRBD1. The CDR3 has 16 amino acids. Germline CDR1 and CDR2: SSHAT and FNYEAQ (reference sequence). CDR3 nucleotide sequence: TGTGCTAGCAGCTTAGGGGACAGGGGGCGTGGAGAGACCCAGTACTTC. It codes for CASSLGDRGRGETQYF.